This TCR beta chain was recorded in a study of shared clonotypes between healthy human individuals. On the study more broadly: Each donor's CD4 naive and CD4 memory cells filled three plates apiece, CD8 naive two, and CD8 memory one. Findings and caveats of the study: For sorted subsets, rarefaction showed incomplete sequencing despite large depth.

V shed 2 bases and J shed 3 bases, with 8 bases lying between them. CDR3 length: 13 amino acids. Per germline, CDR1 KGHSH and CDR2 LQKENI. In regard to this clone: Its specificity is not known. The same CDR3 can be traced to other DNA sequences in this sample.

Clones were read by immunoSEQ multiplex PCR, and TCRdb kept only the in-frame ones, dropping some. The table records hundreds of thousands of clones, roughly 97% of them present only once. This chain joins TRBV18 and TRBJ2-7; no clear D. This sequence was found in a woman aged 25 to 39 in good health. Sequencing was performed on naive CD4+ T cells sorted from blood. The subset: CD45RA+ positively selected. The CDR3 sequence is CASSPSLSYEQYF. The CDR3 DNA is TGTGCCAGCTCACCATCGCTCAGCTACGAGCAGTACTTC.